The 28 T cell receptor beta chains given below trace back to one sample, sequenced in a study of breast tumors, draining lymph nodes, adjacent tissues. TCRdb reanalysed the multiplex PCR reads using MiXCR and keeps one entry per CDR3 protein. The table records under 30,000 distinct CDR3 sequences, approximately 23% of them present only once. The specimen sequenced was breast tumor tissue. The receptors here all came from a female donor with breast cancer. Some clones in this sample may be carry-over from other donors' samples.

Many counts were recorded for this clonotype. The gene calls are TRBV20-1 and TRBJ1-2, with a possible D match to TRBD1 (5 bases). The length of the CDR3 is 15 residues. Germline V gene sequence: CDR1 DFQATT, CDR2 SNEGSKA (reference sequence). Deletions cut 1 base from V and 8 bases from J, with 20 bases between. The DNA of the CDR3 is TGCAGTGCTAGAGGGCAGGTGGGGCTAGGGTACGGCTACACCTTC. It specifies CSARGQVGLGYGYTF.

Ten or more counts support this clonotype. This may arise from a read error, as a much more abundant clone is one base away. The CDR3 protein is CAGILSGRSYNEQFF. The CDR3 DNA reads as TGCGCCGGCATCTTGAGCGGGAGGTCCTACAATGAGCAGTTCTTC. The chain carries TRBV10-1 and TRBJ2-1; 9 positions match TRBD2. J lost 1 base, V lost 11 bases, and 9 bases had no gene match. Germline-derived CDR1 and CDR2 are WNHNN and SYGVQD (reference sequence). CDR3 length equals 15 residues.

On this clonotype itself: This may stem from a read error, because a much larger clone lies one nucleotide away. The V gene is TRBV10-3, the J gene TRBJ1-5; 9 bases map to TRBD1. The V gene's germline CDR1 is ENHRY and CDR2 SYGVKD. J lost 6 bases, V lost 6 bases, and 9 bases had no gene match. The length of the CDR3 is 15 residues. This chain's CDR3 is CAIRSDRGGGQPQHF. CDR3 DNA: TGTGCCATCAGGTCCGACAGGGGGGGTGGTCAGCCCCAGCATTTT.

This clonotype was recorded at least ten times. The chain has TRBV10-2 and TRBJ1-5; the D gene is possibly TRBD1 (5 bases). The germline V gene has CDR1 WSHSY and CDR2 SAAADI. Trimming removed 0 bases from V and 3 bases from J, with 12 bases in between. This CDR3 region has 16 residues. CDR3 residues: CASSESQGGINQPQHF. CDR3 DNA: TGCGCCAGCAGTGAGTCCCAGGGAGGGATCAATCAGCCCCAGCATTTT.

This clonotype has at least ten counts. The genes are TRBV10-3 and TRBJ2-1; D possibly corresponds to TRBD2 (6 bases). The CDR3 has 13 residues. Germline values: CDR1 ENHRY, CDR2 SYGVKD. V gave up 10 bases and J gave up 2 bases, with 12 bases separating them. The CDR3 sequence is CATRTITYNEQFF. The CDR3, as DNA: TGTGCCACCAGGACTATCACCTACAATGAGCAGTTCTTC.

A note on this clonotype: Being one base from a much bigger clone, this may be a read error. This chain joins TRBV6-2 or TRBV6-3 and TRBJ2-2; TRBD1 matches 10 bases. The CDR3 covers 15 residues. CDR1 MNHEY and CDR2 SVGEGT come from the germline V gene. The V segment lost 6 bases and the J segment 5 bases; nucleotides outside the gene matches: 6. The CDR3 protein is CASRSRQGATGELFF. In DNA, the CDR3 is TGTGCCAGCAGAAGCAGACAGGGGGCGACCGGGGAGCTGTTTTTT.

Concerning this clonotype: A much larger clone lies one base from this, so it may be a read error. This sequence joins TRBV29-1 and TRBJ1-2; a possible D gene is TRBD1 (5 bases). The CDR3 covers 14 residues. In germline, CDR1 is SQVTM, CDR2 ANQGSEA. The CDR3 sequence: CGVDGHRSSWLLSF. In nucleotides, the CDR3 is TGCGGCGTTGACGGACATAGGTCTTCATGGCTACTCAGCTTC.

This clonotype was picked up many times. V and J are TRBV2 and TRBJ2-7; 9 bases match TRBD2. Trimming at V came to 3 bases and at J to 4 bases, leaving 1 base not matched to a gene. This CDR3 is built from 13 residues. Germline CDR1 SNHLY, CDR2 FYNNEI. The CDR3 sequence is CASSEREGYEQYF. For the CDR3, the DNA is TGTGCCAGCAGTGAGCGGGAGGGGTACGAGCAGTACTTC.

The sample holds a few counts of this clonotype. Mismatch with germline at one junction end may stem from a read error. The J gene is TRBJ2-1, the V gene TRBV7-3; 7 bases are a match to TRBD2. Looked up from germline, CDR1 is SGHTA and CDR2 is FQGTGA. This CDR3 has 15 residues. CDR3 in amino acids: CASGLRTGGSDEQFF. The CDR3 DNA sequence: TGTGCCAGCGGCTTAAGGACGGGGGGTAGCGATGAGCAGTTCTTC. Full variable domain (missing parts from reference TRBV7-3 and TRBJ2-1): GAGVSQTPSNKVTEKGKYVELRCDPISGHTALYWYRQSLGQGPEFLIYFQGTGAADDSGLPNDRFFAVRPEGSVSTLKIQRTERGDSAVYLCASGLRTGGSDEQFFGPGTRLTVL.

Concerning this clonotype itself: Sequence at one end of the junction differs from germline and may be a read error. The rearrangement links TRBV6-1 to TRBJ2-1, with D unresolved. From germline, CDR1 is MNHNS and CDR2 SASEGT. There are 9 residues in the CDR3. This CDR3 reads CASSDLKPF. The CDR3 DNA reads TGTGCCAGCAGCGATCTGAAGCCGTTC.

The CDR3 DNA follows: TGTGCCAGCAGTTCTAACCTGAACACTGAAGCTTTCTTT. Amino acid sequence: CASSSNLNTEAFF. The chain carries TRBV27 and TRBJ1-1; D call uncertain. The CDR3 totals 13 residues. Trimming shortened V by 4 bases and J by 0 bases, and 6 bases separated the two germline ends. In germline, CDR1 is MNHEY, CDR2 SMNVEV (reference sequence).

V gene TRBV15 combines with J gene TRBJ2-3; 11 bases are shared with TRBD2. With 0 bases clipped from V and 6 bases from J, the junction kept 11 bases outside the gene matches. Germline V lookup: CDR1 LNHNV, CDR2 YYDKDF (reference sequence). The CDR3 is made up of 18 amino acids. The CDR3 DNA is TGTGCCACCAGCAGAGATACACTAGCGGGGGCCCTGGGGGATACGCAGTATTTT. Protein: CATSRDTLAGALGDTQYF.

V is TRBV28 and J is TRBJ2-5; no clear D. Germline lookup yields CDR1 MDHEN and CDR2 SYDVKM. V was cut by 4 bases and J by 4 bases, with 10 bases left in between. CDR3 length: 13 residues. The CDR3 reads CASSSLSLETQYF. Written as DNA, the CDR3 is TGTGCCAGCAGTTCCCTTAGCCTAGAGACCCAGTACTTC.

This clonotype came up many times. The CDR3 DNA follows: TGTGCCAGCAGCTTAGTTCAGGGTTTCGTGGACACCGGGGAGCTGTTTTTT. Translating it yields CASSLVQGFVDTGELFF. This chain uses TRBV7-8 with TRBJ2-2; possibly TRBD1 for D (5 bases). V lost 1 base to trimming and J lost 3 bases, with 15 bases between them. Germline V gives CDR1 SGHVS, CDR2 FQNEAQ. CDR3 length: 17 amino acids.

This clonotype has at least ten counts. This chain links TRBV9 with TRBJ2-1, with a possible D match to TRBD2 (5 bases). The CDR3 is 16 residues long. Germline V CDR1 and CDR2: SGDLS, YYNGEE. The ends were cut back, 0 bases at V and 3 bases at J, with 13 bases in the middle. CDR3 sequence reads: CASSVAPRADYNEQFF. CDR3 coding DNA: TGTGCCAGCAGCGTAGCCCCGCGGGCGGACTACAATGAGCAGTTCTTC.

This chain links TRBV7-9 with TRBJ1-1; D might be TRBD1 (6 bases). Between the trimmed V and J ends, which lost 7 bases and 0 bases, there was a span of 9 bases. CDR3 length equals 13 residues. Germline assignment: CDR1 SEHNR and CDR2 FQNEAQ (reference sequence). CDR3 region: CASTGQLNTEAFF. CDR3 bases: TGTGCCAGCACCGGACAGTTGAACACTGAAGCTTTCTTT.

The chain has TRBV29-1 and TRBJ1-1; D gene uncertain. The CDR3 loop spans 14 amino acids. CDR1 SQVTM and CDR2 ANQGSEA come from the germline V gene. V was clipped by 5 bases and J by 0 bases, with 13 bases between them. The CDR3 is CSVQNSRLNTEAFF. Here the CDR3 DNA reads TGCAGCGTTCAAAACTCTAGACTGAACACTGAAGCTTTCTTT.

This clonotype was counted many times. This chain links TRBV10-2 with TRBJ1-5, with unresolved D. Germline V gives CDR1 WSHSY, CDR2 SAAADI. With 3 bases removed from V and 7 bases from J, the gap between germline ends came to 19 bases. This CDR3 has 16 residues. The CDR3 protein is CASSDWQTSPGQPQHF. Here the CDR3 DNA reads TGCGCCAGCAGTGACTGGCAGACCTCACCGGGCCAGCCCCAGCATTTT.

This clonotype was picked up many times. The V gene is TRBV2, the J gene TRBJ1-5; D is undetermined. The CDR3 is made up of 16 amino acids. The V gene's germline CDR1 is SNHLY and CDR2 FYNNEI. Trimming took off 4 bases at V and 0 bases at J, with 13 bases between the two ends. CDR3 nucleotides: TGTGCCAGCAGTGTATGGAACACCCATAGCAATCAGCCCCAGCATTTT. Translation: CASSVWNTHSNQPQHF.

This clonotype was observed many times. This sequence joins TRBV28 and TRBJ2-7, with a possible D match to TRBD2 (6 bases). The V gene lost 6 bases and the J gene lost 4 bases, with 16 bases spanning the gap. The CDR3 consists of 14 residues. Germline CDR1 is MDHEN and CDR2 is SYDVKM. The CDR3 loop is CASSLPILAYEQYF. DNA for the CDR3: TGTGCCAGCAGCCTACCCATCCTAGCGTACGAGCAGTACTTC.

This clonotype was observed many times. The chain recombines TRBV7-3 with TRBJ2-2; D is uncertain. Trimming removed 4 bases at V and 3 bases at J, with 3 bases between. Germline values: CDR1 SGHTA, CDR2 FQGTGA. This CDR3 has 12 amino acids. CDR3 residues: CASSSDTGELFF. In nucleotides, the CDR3 is TGTGCCAGCAGCTCGGACACCGGGGAGCTGTTTTTT.

This clonotype was picked up many times. For the CDR3, the DNA is TGCAGTGCTAGGGGTCGGAGGGGAGGGGATGGCTACACCTTC. Its translation is CSARGRRGGDGYTF. The V gene is TRBV20-1, the J gene TRBJ1-2; possible D gene TRBD1, 5 bases. CDR3 length: 14 amino acids. V was trimmed by 3 bases and J by 6 bases, leaving 17 bases between them. Germline CDR1 is DFQATT and CDR2 is SNEGSKA (reference sequence).

This clonotype was counted ten times or more. This chain uses TRBV30 with TRBJ1-3; weak D call: TRBD1 (6 bases). Per germline, CDR1 GTSNPN and CDR2 SVGIG (reference sequence). This CDR3 region has 11 residues. V lost 5 bases, J lost 4 bases, and 6 bases lay in between. The CDR3 is CAWGQGNTIYF. The CDR3 region has the DNA TGTGCCTGGGGACAGGGAAACACCATATATTTT.

As regards this clonotype: This could be a read error, since a much larger clone is one nucleotide away. The rearrangement links TRBV5-4 to TRBJ2-5; either TRBD1 or TRBD2 may fit D (6 bases each). The CDR3 has 14 amino acids. Per germline, CDR1 SGHNT and CDR2 YYREEE (reference sequence). The CDR3 region is CVSSGGTSQETQYF. Here the CDR3 DNA reads TGTGTCAGCAGCGGCGGGACAAGCCAAGAGACCCAGTACTTC.

This clonotype was picked up many times. The V gene is TRBV20-1, the J gene TRBJ2-3; 10 bases agree with TRBD2. This CDR3 has 13 residues. Germline CDR1 reads DFQATT; CDR2 reads SNEGSKA (reference sequence). J was trimmed by 6 bases and V by 8 bases; bases with no gene match: 8. CDR3 amino acids: CSPLAGAPDTQYF. For the CDR3, the DNA is TGCAGTCCCCTAGCGGGAGCTCCGGATACGCAGTATTTT.

In regard to this clonotype: Its ends do not fully match the called genes, so a read error is possible. J is TRBJ2-1 and V is TRBV2; TRBD2 matches 9 bases. Germline CDR1 and CDR2: SNHLY and FYNNEI. The CDR3 length is 15 residues. The DNA of the CDR3 is TGTGCCAGCAGTGAAGAGGCTAGCGGGAAAGATGAGCAGTCCTTC. Translating it yields CASSEEASGKDEQSF.

Of note for this clonotype: One end of the junction fails to match germline, which may point to a read error. This sequence joins TRBV7-3 and TRBJ2-3; maybe TRBD2 (5 bases). CDR1 is SGHTA and CDR2 is FQGTGA in the germline V gene. The CDR3 extends over 14 amino acids. The CDR3 spells CASSLTGSTDTQYF. DNA for the CDR3: TGCGCCAGCAGCCTAACGGGGTCCACAGATACGCAGTATTTT.

CDR3 DNA: TGTGCCAGCAGGATTACAGGGATTTCCAATCAGCCCCAGCATTTT. Amino acid sequence: CASRITGISNQPQHF. The gene calls are TRBV28 and TRBJ1-5, with D perhaps matching TRBD1 (6 bases). CDR3 length equals 15 residues. V was trimmed by 6 bases and J by 3 bases, leaving 15 bases between them. Germline loops: CDR1 MDHEN, CDR2 SYDVKM.